This entry is about one TCR beta chain. It lacks a known antigen. No much larger clone is present one base from it, and per-base qualities are unavailable. In the prospective study, participants were about 18 to 89 years old, resided in about two dozen geographic areas of the United States, and were enrolled through a virtual design. Cohort assignment in the prospective study relied on participant-reported clinical history from a screening survey and a study questionnaire. Mobile phlebotomists in the prospective study collected whole blood, serum and a nasopharyngeal or oropharyngeal swab from every participant. Prospective study participants could optionally give additional blood draws and questionnaires over a roughly 2-month period. Blood samples from the prospective study were shipped frozen or at room temperature prior to DNA extraction. The data are from a study of blood T cell repertoires in COVID-19 (dated by TCRdb to the early 2020s). General notes on the study: The collaborator samples originated in the United States, Italy and Spain and spanned the acute and convalescent phases of COVID-19. The material from the prospective study consisted of cDNA or gDNA derived from T cells, B-cell-depleted T cells, or PBMCs. Subjects who had been exposed to COVID-19, were actively infected with it, or had recovered from it provided the deeply sampled blood TCRbeta repertoires that made up the dataset. A freely available public database, intended as a resource for researchers studying the immune response to SARS-CoV-2, is where the repertoires were released. Samples came from the ongoing ImmuneRACE study (first 160 participants) plus 1,254 subjects from 6 global collaborators. Sample metadata almost always included a de-identified subject ID, COVID-19 status, age in years and sex. HLA class I and class II types, where available, came from metadata supplied by the sample provider rather than from assay-based typing. Overall study results and their limits: The quantity of clinical and demographic metadata differed by source and by participant and was supplied without curation.

The immunoSEQ Assay, a bias-controlled multiplex PCR, was used to amplify TCRbeta CDR3 regions from genomic DNA. The authors' analysis ran thus. Nucleated cell counts per sample were estimated from amplification of reference gene primers within the assay. To quantify the absolute abundance of each unique TCRbeta CDR3 rearrangement, sequence reads were collapsed and filtered. For each sample, productive Simpson clonality was calculated as the square root of Simpson's diversity index across productive rearrangements. TCRdb carries this immuneACCESS record with in-frame sequences only. Its versions omit some clonotypes, under half of them owing to an unresolved V gene in the studies checked, with the rest unexplained. Clone size and V and J calls were adopted from that table, with D and trimming inferred from the DNA. Present in this sample are approximately 270,000 clones, approximately 90% of which were seen just once. The top ten clones comprise roughly 1.2% of the sample.

Measured from the cysteine to the phenylalanine, the CDR3 is 14 residues long. CDR3 DNA only is kept here, 42 bases in frame from base 1. CDR1 MNHEY and CDR2 SVGAGI were looked up in the germline V gene. V ends up 6 bases short and J 5 bases short, with an unmatched junction base count of 7. Input material: PBMCs or T cells enriched from blood (not recorded which). This receptor was taken from a human donor in a cohort exposed to, infected with or recovered from COVID-19 (not recorded which). The donor label of this sample is uncertain. In this chain, TRBV6-5 is recombined with TRBJ2-1, with 7 junctional bases fitting TRBD2. The CDR3 protein sequence reads: CASSPRLADNEQFF. The DNA sequence follows: TGTGCCAGCAGCCCCCGGCTAGCGGACAATGAGCAGTTCTTC.